These 6 T cell receptor beta chains were all obtained from the same sample, sequenced in a study of CD8 T cells in ankylosing spondylitis. TCRdb reanalysed the 5' RACE reads using MiXCR and keeps one entry per CDR3 protein. The data show roughly 180,000 distinct CDR3 sequences, roughly 12% seen once. Material: blood, either unsorted or a sorted T cell fraction (not recorded which). The source is a male donor with ankylosing spondylitis or in good health (not recorded which).

The chain employs TRBV29-1 and TRBJ1-3, with D perhaps matching TRBD1 (5 bases). Germline CDR1 SQVTM, CDR2 ANQGSEA. The V gene lost 4 bases and the J gene lost 4 bases, with 8 bases spanning the gap. CDR3 size: 12 residues. The CDR3 spells CSVAEGGNTIYF. The CDR3 bases are TGCAGCGTTGCGGAGGGGGGAAACACCATATATTTT.

This clonotype was counted only a few times. The chain employs TRBV7-9 and TRBJ2-3, with D maybe TRBD2 (5 bases). The CDR3 consists of 15 residues. Per germline, CDR1 SEHNR and CDR2 FQNEAQ (reference sequence). V was trimmed by 8 bases and J by 1 base, leaving 16 bases between them. The CDR3 DNA sequence: TGTGCCAGCGGCGACCGGACTCCAGGCACAGATACGCAGTATTTT. Amino acids: CASGDRTPGTDTQYF.

This clonotype was seen more than once but under ten times. The V gene is TRBV5-6, the J gene TRBJ1-2; 10 bases agree with TRBD1. V lost 3 bases and J lost 4; bases outside the gene matches: 6. The CDR3 is made up of 15 amino acids. Germline loops: CDR1 SGHDT, CDR2 YYEEEE. The CDR3 sequence: CASSSGTGVVYGYTF. The CDR3 DNA sequence: TGTGCCAGCAGCTCCGGGACAGGGGTGGTCTATGGCTACACCTTC.

This chain joins TRBV19 and TRBJ2-1, with a tentative D call TRBD2 (5 bases). V lost 8 bases and J lost 7, with 15 bases in between. Germline CDR1 reads LNHDA; CDR2 reads SQIVND (reference sequence). The CDR3 is 13 amino acids. CDR3 DNA: TGTGCCAGTCTTGGGCGGACTGAGAATGAGCAGTTCTTC. Encoded protein: CASLGRTENEQFF.

This clonotype has a count of ten or more. This sequence joins TRBV6-2 or TRBV6-3 and TRBJ2-3, with D possibly being TRBD2 (5 bases). This CDR3 contains 14 residues. The V end was cut by 0 bases, the J end by 3 bases, with 7 bases between. Germline V gives CDR1 MNHEY, CDR2 SVGEGT. The CDR3 is CASSYSRETDTQYF. Here the CDR3 DNA reads TGTGCCAGCAGTTACTCACGGGAAACAGATACGCAGTATTTT.

The chain couples TRBV27 to TRBJ2-7; tentative D call: TRBD2 (7 bases). The CDR3 is made up of 14 amino acids. In germline, CDR1 is MNHEY, CDR2 SMNVEV (reference sequence). The V end was cut by 5 bases, the J end by 4 bases, with 15 bases between. This CDR3 reads CASSRRGAVYEQYF. The CDR3 DNA follows: TGTGCCAGCAGTCGCCGGGGGGCTGTTTACGAGCAGTACTTC.